This T cell receptor (beta chain) was recorded in a study of blood T cell repertoires in COVID-19. Study details: T cells, B-cell-depleted T cells, or PBMCs supplied cDNA or gDNA.

This table comes from immunoSEQ multiplex PCR, and its TCRdb copy is limited to in-frame clones, with some not included. This sample has roughly 53,000 clones, with around 86% found just once. Seattle cases were enrolled at active infection and followed longitudinally. This clone has just a few counts. The CDR3 length is 15 residues. In germline, CDR1 is SEHNR, CDR2 FQNEAQ (reference sequence). The ends lost 5 bases at V and 3 bases at J; junction bases unmatched: 8. This clonotype was obtained from a woman of 80 years or more with COVID-19, enrolled during active disease. The chain recombines TRBV7-9 with TRBJ2-7; 9 nucleotides align to TRBD1. Material: peripheral blood. The CDR3: CASSDLQGARYEQYF. In nucleotides, the CDR3 is TGTGCCAGCAGCGATCTACAGGGGGCGCGCTACGAGCAGTACTTC.